These 23 T cell receptor beta chains came from one sample sequenced in a study of blood T cell repertoires in COVID-19. Measured with immunoSEQ multiplex PCR; TCRdb has only the in-frame clones, and not every one. Of some 200,000 clones listed, about 86% were seen once; the top ten hold 3% to 3.5%. Sequenced input: peripheral blood. Source of these receptors: a woman younger than 45 who had recovered from COVID-19.

The chain employs TRBV9 and TRBJ2-1; tentatively, D is TRBD2 (5 bases). V was trimmed by 0 bases and J by 7 bases, leaving 14 bases between them. The CDR3 is made up of 15 amino acids. In germline, CDR1 is SGDLS, CDR2 YYNGEE. The CDR3, as DNA: TGTGCCAGCAGCGTAGTGGGAGTGAGGGTAAATGAGCAGTTCTTC. Protein: CASSVVGVRVNEQFF. The full variable domain, with the rest looked up from reference TRBV9 and TRBJ2-1, is DSGVTQTPKHLITATGQRVTLRCSPRSGDLSVYWYQQSLDQGLQFLIQYYNGEERAKGNILERFSAQQFPDLHSELNLSSLELGDSALYFCASSVVGVRVNEQFFGPGTRLTVL.

The chain links TRBV6-5 to TRBJ2-1, with 13 positions matching TRBD2. Germline V CDR1 and CDR2: MNHEY, SVGAGI. The CDR3 spans 15 residues. Unmatched junction bases numbered 9, after V lost 8 bases and J lost 8 bases. The CDR3 bases are TGTGCCAGCCAAAGGGGACTAGCGGGAATCGATGAGCAGTTCTTC. This translates into CASQRGLAGIDEQFF.

This clone was seen a handful of times. The rearrangement links TRBV15 to TRBJ2-7; tentative D call: TRBD1 (6 bases). The germline V and J ends were trimmed by 0 bases and 2 bases, with 11 bases remaining between them. Germline V lookup: CDR1 LNHNV, CDR2 YYDKDF (reference sequence). This CDR3 is built from 15 residues. Here the CDR3 DNA reads TGTGCCACCAGCAGAGATCGGCCAGGGGCCTACGAGCAGTACTTC. As protein: CATSRDRPGAYEQYF.

The chain carries TRBV6-6 and TRBJ2-3, with TRBD2 matching over 8 bases. The germline gives CDR1 MNHNY, CDR2 SVGAGI (reference sequence). The CDR3 contains 13 residues. V was pared by 10 bases and J by 4 bases, with 7 bases of the junction left unmatched. In DNA, the CDR3 is TGTGCCACCAGCGGGAGCCCCTCAGATACGCAGTATTTT. It codes for CATSGSPSDTQYF.

CDR3 nucleotide sequence: TGTGCCAGCAGCCCCCAAGCCCAAACAGGCGAGCAGTACTTC. Translation: CASSPQAQTGEQYF. This sequence joins TRBV7-9 and TRBJ2-7, with D possibly being TRBD1 (5 bases). The CDR3 has 14 amino acids. Germline V gene lookup returns CDR1 SEHNR and CDR2 FQNEAQ (reference sequence). Trimming stripped 5 bases from V and 6 bases from J, with 17 bases between.

V gene TRBV2 combines with J gene TRBJ1-6; D gene ambiguous. CDR1 is SNHLY, CDR2 FYNNEI, per germline. CDR3 size: 14 residues. V was pared by 2 bases and J by 6 bases, with 8 bases between. The CDR3 protein is CASSERTINSPLHF. The CDR3 nucleotides read TGTGCCAGCAGTGAAAGGACTATTAATTCACCCCTCCACTTT.

This chain connects TRBV7-2 to TRBJ2-3, with 7 positions matching TRBD1. Looked up from germline, CDR1 is SGHTA and CDR2 is FQGNSA. Trimming removed 5 bases from V and 0 bases from J; junction bases left unmatched: 5. The CDR3 covers 15 residues. The CDR3 loop reads CASSPQGMSTDTQYF. The CDR3 coding sequence is TGTGCCAGCAGCCCACAGGGGATGAGCACAGATACGCAGTATTTT.

The rearrangement links TRBV20-1 to TRBJ2-3; no clear D. V was pared by 6 bases and J by 3 bases, with 7 bases between. This CDR3 is built from 11 residues. The germline V gene has CDR1 DFQATT and CDR2 SNEGSKA (reference sequence). The CDR3 DNA reads as TGCAGTGCAAAGAGGACAGATACGCAGTATTTT. Translation gives CSAKRTDTQYF.

The V and J genes are TRBV9 and TRBJ2-1, with D maybe TRBD2 (6 bases). CDR3 length: 14 residues. Trimming removed 2 bases from V and 7 bases from J, with 13 bases in between. Germline-derived CDR1 and CDR2 are SGDLS and YYNGEE. CDR3 sequence reads: CASSVGTAANEQFF. DNA of the CDR3: TGTGCCAGCAGCGTCGGGACTGCCGCAAATGAGCAGTTCTTC. Complete variable domain (other parts from reference TRBV9 and TRBJ2-1): DSGVTQTPKHLITATGQRVTLRCSPRSGDLSVYWYQQSLDQGLQFLIQYYNGEERAKGNILERFSAQQFPDLHSELNLSSLELGDSALYFCASSVGTAANEQFFGPGTRLTVL.

This clone was seen a handful of times. The CDR3 spells CASSLEETNNQPQHF. As DNA, the CDR3 is TGTGCCAGCAGCTTGGAGGAGACGAACAATCAGCCCCAGCATTTT. This chain connects TRBV5-6 to TRBJ1-5; D is unclear. From germline, CDR1 is SGHDT and CDR2 YYEEEE. The CDR3 contains 15 residues. V shed 0 bases and J shed 3 bases, with 10 bases lying between them.

The chain combines TRBV27 with TRBJ2-3; D gene ambiguous. The V end lost 0 bases, the J end lost 2 bases, and 12 bases lay between the germline ends. The CDR3 contains 16 residues. Germline CDR1 and CDR2: MNHEY and SMNVEV (reference sequence). The CDR3 region has the DNA TGTGCCAGCAGTTTATCCCGTATAGGAGTCACAGATACGCAGTATTTT. Protein sequence: CASSLSRIGVTDTQYF.

This CDR3 reads CAWSYRGSGANVLTF. CDR3 DNA sequence: TGTGCCTGGAGCTACAGGGGCTCTGGGGCCAACGTCCTGACTTTC. The gene calls are TRBV30 and TRBJ2-6, with TRBD1 matching 7 bases. Germline trimming cut 3 bases from V and 0 bases from J; bases unmatched to any gene: 2. The CDR3 covers 15 residues. Germline V gene sequence: CDR1 GTSNPN, CDR2 SVGIG (reference sequence).

V and J are TRBV18 and TRBJ2-1, with D perhaps TRBD2 (5 bases). This CDR3 region has 17 residues. Between the trimmed V and J ends, which lost 1 base and 5 bases, there was a span of 18 bases. The V gene's germline CDR1 is KGHSH and CDR2 LQKENI. The CDR3 region is CASSPQSQRTGNNEQFF. Here the CDR3 DNA reads TGTGCCAGCTCACCACAATCACAGAGGACGGGGAACAATGAGCAGTTCTTC.

The J gene is TRBJ1-1, the V gene TRBV4-1; perhaps TRBD1 as D (6 bases). The CDR3 runs 15 residues. V lost 3 bases and J 2 bases, leaving 13 bases between the germline ends. Germline V gene lookup returns CDR1 MGHRA and CDR2 YSYEKL. DNA of the CDR3: TGCGCCAGCAGCCAGCTTGGACAGCCTAACACTGAAGCTTTCTTT. It is translated as CASSQLGQPNTEAFF.

This chain uses TRBV28 with TRBJ1-6; D may be TRBD1 (5 bases). CDR1 and CDR2 from the germline V gene are MDHEN and SYDVKM. Between the trimmed V and J ends, which lost 8 bases and 8 bases, there was a span of 16 bases. The CDR3 has 14 amino acids. CDR3 DNA sequence: TGTGCCAGCCAAGGGGTCCCCGGAGATTCACCCCTCCACTTT. Amino acids: CASQGVPGDSPLHF.

The chain joins TRBV28 to TRBJ2-1; 11 bases match TRBD2. The CDR3 is 14 amino acids. After removal of 7 bases from V and 7 bases from J, the junction contained 6 bases not matched to a gene. The germline gives CDR1 MDHEN, CDR2 SYDVKM. As DNA, the CDR3 is TGTGCCAGCATCCCGGGACTAGCGGAGAATGAGCAGTTCTTC. This translates into CASIPGLAENEQFF.

In this sample, this clone turned up once. The chain joins TRBV5-5 to TRBJ2-7; 10 positions agree with TRBD2. The length of the CDR3 is 15 residues. The ends lost 6 bases at V and 1 base at J; junction bases unmatched: 7. Germline-derived CDR1 and CDR2 are SGHKS and YYEKEE (reference sequence). The CDR3 reads CASTVSGRPSYEQYF. As DNA, the CDR3 is TGTGCCAGCACCGTTAGCGGGAGGCCTTCCTACGAGCAGTACTTC.

This CDR3 is CASSLRLAGTTDTQYF. The CDR3, as DNA: TGTGCCAGCAGCCTCAGACTAGCGGGGACCACAGATACGCAGTATTTT. The chain is built from TRBV3-1 (or the pseudogene TRBV3-2) and TRBJ2-3; TRBD2 aligns across 11 bases. The CDR3 contains 16 residues. Losses at the gene ends were 4 bases for V and 2 bases for J; bases not matched to a gene: 5. CDR1 is LGHDT and CDR2 is YNNKEL in the germline V gene (reference sequence).

This chain uses TRBV7-2 with TRBJ2-3, with TRBD2 as a possible D gene (7 bases). Looked up from germline, CDR1 is SGHTA and CDR2 is FQGNSA. The CDR3 is made up of 14 amino acids. V lost 6 bases, J lost 4 bases, and 14 bases lay in between. CDR3 amino acids: CASRSGGGADTQYF. The CDR3 DNA reads as TGTGCCAGCAGAAGTGGAGGGGGGGCAGATACGCAGTATTTT.

The chain uses TRBV24-1 and TRBJ2-1; 12 bases line up with TRBD2. V shed 3 bases and J 3 bases; nucleotides not matched to a gene: 2. The CDR3 is 16 residues long. Germline CDR1 KGHDR, CDR2 SFDVKD. CDR3: CATSDALAGGYNEQFF. CDR3 nucleotide sequence: TGTGCCACCAGTGATGCACTAGCGGGGGGCTACAATGAGCAGTTCTTC.

Here the CDR3 DNA reads TGTGCCAGCAGGTACAGGGAGCACACTGAAGCTTTCTTT. Encoded protein: CASRYREHTEAFF. The chain carries TRBV12-3 or TRBV12-4 and TRBJ1-1; a weak D match, TRBD1 (6 bases). CDR3 size: 13 residues. V was trimmed by 6 bases and J by 3 bases, leaving 11 bases between them.

This rearrangement joins TRBV6-7 to TRBJ2-7, with 9 bases fitting TRBD1. Being an ORF, TRBV6-7 has a function that is uncertain. This CDR3 is 18 amino acids long. V was clipped by 5 bases and J by 7 bases; unmatched bases: 21. The CDR3 sequence is CASSNRLVMGQGMQEQYF. In nucleotides, the CDR3 is TGTGCCAGCAGTAATCGGCTTGTGATGGGACAGGGTATGCAAGAGCAGTACTTC.

This clone was observed a single time. This rearrangement joins TRBV28 to TRBJ1-6, with 8 bases identical to TRBD1. Germline V gene sequence: CDR1 MDHEN, CDR2 SYDVKM. The CDR3 consists of 17 residues. With 3 bases clipped from V and 0 bases from J, the junction kept 4 bases outside the gene matches. The CDR3 loop reads CASSLGGQASYNSPLHF. The CDR3 DNA is TGTGCCAGCAGTTTGGGGGGACAGGCCTCCTATAATTCACCCCTCCACTTT.